The 29 T cell receptor beta chains presented below share a single source sample, sequenced in a study of blood T cell repertoires in COVID-19 (dated by TCRdb to 2018 to 2021). Libraries were constructed by the immunoSEQ multiplex PCR assay. TCRdb took over this immuneACCESS table, retaining in-frame rearrangements with V and J assigned. Such tables are incomplete; in checked studies, under half of the missing clones stem from an unresolved V gene, and the remainder is unexplained. Counted in this sample were 150,000 to 170,000 clones; around 85% of them appeared once. The ten biggest clones cover about 0.63% of the sample. Input material: peripheral blood. The receptors here all came from a man aged 60 to 69 with COVID-19, enrolled during active disease.

The rearrangement joins TRBV3-1 (or the pseudogene TRBV3-2) to TRBJ1-2; D may be TRBD1 (5 bases). Germline CDR1 and CDR2: LGHDT and YNNKEL (reference sequence). CDR3 length equals 14 residues. With 8 bases removed from V and 1 base from J, the gap between germline ends came to 14 bases. The CDR3 sequence is CASGSTGVNYGYTF. Written as DNA, the CDR3 is TGTGCCAGCGGTTCGACGGGGGTTAACTATGGCTACACCTTC.

The CDR3 DNA sequence: TGTGCCAGCAGCGCAGGACAGGGAGAGGCTGAAAAACTGTTTTTT. Its translation: CASSAGQGEAEKLFF. The rearrangement joins TRBV9 to TRBJ1-4; 8 bases are a match to TRBD1. The CDR3 sequence is 15 residues long. Germline lookup yields CDR1 SGDLS and CDR2 YYNGEE. The V gene end was trimmed by 3 bases and the J gene end by 7 bases; junction bases not matched to a gene: 8.

The V and J genes are TRBV4-1 and TRBJ2-1; TRBD2 agrees at 7 bases. CDR1 and CDR2 (germline): MGHRA, YSYEKL. The CDR3 is 17 residues long. V was pared by 6 bases and J by 0 bases, with 11 bases of the junction left unmatched. CDR3 loop: CASSTGLAESSYNEQFF. For the CDR3, the DNA is TGCGCCAGCAGTACTGGGCTAGCGGAAAGCTCCTACAATGAGCAGTTCTTC.

This chain uses TRBV24-1 with TRBJ2-2, with 8 bases lining up with TRBD1. The germline V gene has CDR1 KGHDR and CDR2 SFDVKD. The CDR3 has 15 amino acids. The junction had 7 bases not matched to a gene; V was cut back by 7 bases and J by 4 bases. In DNA form, the CDR3 reads TGTGCCACCAGCTCGGACAGGGCGACCACCGGGGAGCTGTTTTTT. Amino acids: CATSSDRATTGELFF.

The rearrangement joins TRBV19 to TRBJ1-3, with TRBD1 identical over 11 bases. With V trimmed by 1 base and J by 10 bases, 9 bases remained unmatched. Germline V CDR1 and CDR2: LNHDA, SQIVND (reference sequence). This CDR3 has 16 residues. CDR3 nucleotides: TGTGCCAGTAGTATAGGTGGACAGGGGGCTCTGAGGACCATATATTTT. This codes for CASSIGGQGALRTIYF.

The CDR3 region has the DNA TGTGCCAGCAGAAAGTCGGCTAACTATGGCTACACCTTC. The encoded protein is CASRKSANYGYTF. The rearrangement links TRBV28 to TRBJ1-2; D uncertain. The CDR3 spans 13 residues. The germline V gene has CDR1 MDHEN and CDR2 SYDVKM. The germline V and J ends were trimmed by 6 bases and 0 bases, with 8 bases remaining between them.

This clone was counted a few times. This chain uses TRBV6-1 with TRBJ2-7, with 12 bases matching TRBD2. Trimming took 2 bases from V and 3 from J; bases not matched to a gene: 2. This CDR3 has 15 residues. CDR1 is MNHNS and CDR2 is SASEGT in the germline V gene. CDR3 coding DNA: TGTGCCAGCAGTGAATCACTAGCGGGGGGCTACGAGCAGTACTTC. Its translation: CASSESLAGGYEQYF.

The CDR3 here is CASSPQGLVSKNIQYF. CDR3 in DNA: TGTGCCAGCAGTCCCCAGGGTCTGGTGTCCAAAAACATTCAGTACTTC. The V gene is TRBV27, the J gene TRBJ2-4; a weak D match, TRBD1 (5 bases). V gave up 5 bases and J gave up 2 bases, with 16 bases separating them. The CDR3 runs to 16 residues. Germline lookup yields CDR1 MNHEY and CDR2 SMNVEV (reference sequence).

The chain uses TRBV6-6 and TRBJ1-3; the D is unclear. The CDR3 has 13 residues. V was cut by 6 bases and J by 4 bases, with 10 bases left in between. CDR1 and CDR2 (germline): MNHNY, SVGAGI (reference sequence). In DNA, the CDR3 is TGTGCCAGCAGCCCTATCGGGGGAAACACCATATATTTT. This gives the protein CASSPIGGNTIYF.

This clone was observed a handful of times. The CDR3 DNA follows: TGTGCCAGCAGCTTCGGGACTAGCGGGCTCCTGCCCTACGAGCAGTACTTC. Translating gives CASSFGTSGLLPYEQYF. This rearrangement joins TRBV5-5 to TRBJ2-7; 12 bases match TRBD2. The V and J ends lost 2 bases and 2 bases, in that order; junction bases with no gene match: 8. Germline V gives CDR1 SGHKS, CDR2 YYEKEE (reference sequence). The CDR3 totals 17 residues.

In its sample, this clone was seen once. V and J are TRBV29-1 and TRBJ2-3; 7 bases fit TRBD2. Germline-derived CDR1 and CDR2 are SQVTM and ANQGSEA. Germline trimming cut 3 bases from V and 1 base from J; bases unmatched to any gene: 4. The CDR3 has 14 residues. The CDR3 bases are TGCAGCGTTGATACGGGGGGACGCACAGATACGCAGTATTTT. It encodes CSVDTGGRTDTQYF.

The chain couples TRBV7-2 to TRBJ1-4; 8 bases are a match to TRBD1. Germline CDR1 reads SGHTA; CDR2 reads FQGNSA. Trimming removed 2 bases from V and 8 bases from J; junction bases left unmatched: 7. The CDR3 loop spans 15 amino acids. The CDR3 here is CASSLKAGGGEKLFF. CDR3 DNA: TGTGCCAGCAGCTTAAAGGCAGGGGGCGGCGAAAAACTGTTTTTT.

The sample holds one count of this clone. The rearrangement joins TRBV18 to TRBJ1-6; TRBD1 matches at 8 bases. The CDR3 consists of 14 residues. Losses at the gene ends were 5 bases for V and 7 bases for J; bases not matched to a gene: 4. The V gene's germline CDR1 is KGHSH and CDR2 LQKENI. CDR3 sequence (DNA): TGTGCCAGCTCAAAGGACAGGGCCAATTCACCCCTCCACTTT. It translates to CASSKDRANSPLHF.

This chain connects TRBV10-1 to TRBJ2-5, with TRBD1 matching 8 bases. The CDR3 sequence is 15 residues long. V was clipped by 6 bases and J by 4 bases; unmatched bases: 10. Germline values: CDR1 WNHNN, CDR2 SYGVQD (reference sequence). Here the CDR3 reads CASRPRGLGRETQYF. In DNA form, the CDR3 reads TGCGCCAGCAGGCCCAGGGGGCTAGGAAGAGAGACCCAGTACTTC.

This clone turned up a few times. The chain has TRBV19 and TRBJ1-2; 9 nucleotides agree with TRBD1. This CDR3 is built from 15 residues. J lost 1 base, V lost 5 bases, and 5 bases had no gene match. CDR1 LNHDA and CDR2 SQIVND come from the germline V gene (reference sequence). As DNA, the CDR3 is TGTGCCAGTAGTCCATTGACAGGGGGTAACTATGGCTACACCTTC. It codes for CASSPLTGGNYGYTF.

The J gene is TRBJ1-4, the V gene TRBV11-2; the match to TRBD1 covers 10 bases. Germline V gene sequence: CDR1 SGHAT, CDR2 FQNNGV. J lost 2 bases, V lost 5 bases, and 2 bases had no gene match. This CDR3 comprises 15 residues. CDR3 sequence (DNA): TGTGCCAGCAGCGTGGACAGGGGGACTAATGAAAAACTGTTTTTT. Translation gives CASSVDRGTNEKLFF. Supplemented by reference TRBV11-2 and TRBJ1-4, the full variable domain reads EAGVAQSPRYKIIEKRQSVAFWCNPISGHATLYWYQQILGQGPKLLIQFQNNGVVDDSQLPKDRFSAERLKGVDSTLKIQPAKLEDSAVYLCASSVDRGTNEKLFFGSGTQLSVL.

The table lists this clone with a count of one. The chain employs TRBV30 and TRBJ1-3; TRBD1 aligns across 7 bases. Trimming cost V 0 bases and J 3 bases; bases outside gene matches: 5. This CDR3 has 15 residues. Germline loops: CDR1 GTSNPN, CDR2 SVGIG (reference sequence). The CDR3, as DNA: TGTGCCTGGAGTGTAGGGGGCGCGGGTGGAAACACCATATATTTT. Translating gives CAWSVGGAGGNTIYF.

The chain carries TRBV2 and TRBJ2-1, with D possibly TRBD1 on 6 matching bases. This CDR3 is 15 amino acids long. Trimming pared 5 bases from V and 9 bases from J, leaving 20 bases between. Germline V gene data show CDR1 as SNHLY and CDR2 as FYNNEI. The CDR3 coding sequence is TGTGCCAGCAGTTTTAGTTCTGGGGGCCAAGGTGAGCAGTTCTTC. This translates into CASSFSSGGQGEQFF.

The chain combines TRBV3-1 (or the pseudogene TRBV3-2) with TRBJ1-1; TRBD1 matches at 7 bases. The CDR3 loop spans 13 amino acids. Germline trimming cut 8 bases from V and 0 bases from J; bases unmatched to any gene: 3. CDR1 and CDR2 (germline): LGHDT, YNNKEL (reference sequence). The CDR3 DNA reads TGTGCCAGCCAGGGACAGATGAACACTGAAGCTTTCTTT. Translation gives CASQGQMNTEAFF.

The chain couples TRBV7-8 to TRBJ1-6, with 10 bases matching TRBD1. The CDR3 length is 18 residues. Germline V gene lookup returns CDR1 SGHVS and CDR2 FQNEAQ. V was clipped by 0 bases and J by 7 bases; unmatched bases: 9. In DNA form, the CDR3 reads TGTGCCAGCAGCTTAGCCAGGTTCGGGGACAGGGGAAATTCACCCCTCCACTTT. Its protein product is CASSLARFGDRGNSPLHF.

The chain combines TRBV2 with TRBJ2-5; D gene uncertain. Germline CDR1 is SNHLY and CDR2 is FYNNEI. V was trimmed by 7 bases and J by 2 bases, leaving 11 bases between them. CDR3 length: 13 amino acids. Written as DNA, the CDR3 is TGTGCCAGCATTCCCAACCTACAAGAGACCCAGTACTTC. It translates to CASIPNLQETQYF. The full variable domain, its missing parts supplied by reference TRBV2 and TRBJ2-5, is EPEVTQTPSHQVTQMGQEVILRCVPISNHLYFYWYRQILGQKVEFLVSFYNNEISEKSEIFDDQFSVERPDGSNFTLKIRSTKLEDSAMYFCASIPNLQETQYFGPGTRLLVL.

The CDR3 is CASSYSSYEQYF. CDR3 nucleotide sequence: TGTGCCAGCAGCTACAGCTCCTACGAGCAGTACTTC. The chain couples TRBV5-5 to TRBJ2-7, with no clear D. Trimming stripped 3 bases from V and 0 bases from J, with 4 bases between. From germline, CDR1 is SGHKS and CDR2 YYEKEE (reference sequence). This CDR3 is 12 amino acids long.

The V call is TRBV7-8, the J call TRBJ1-2, with unresolved D. The CDR3 has 12 residues. Germline V CDR1 and CDR2: SGHVS, FQNEAQ. V lost 5 bases to trimming and J lost 6 bases, with 10 bases between them. The CDR3 bases are TGTGCCAGCAGCCCCACGGCGGATGGCTACACCTTC. As protein: CASSPTADGYTF.

CDR3 region: CASRSTGGGYTF. The DNA of the CDR3 is TGTGCCAGCAGAAGTACAGGGGGTGGCTACACCTTC. The chain joins TRBV12-3 or TRBV12-4 to TRBJ1-2; 8 bases line up with TRBD1. The CDR3 covers 12 residues. V was clipped by 6 bases and J by 7 bases; unmatched bases: 4.

This clone was observed a handful of times. V is TRBV3-1 (or the pseudogene TRBV3-2) and J is TRBJ1-1, with D uncertain. The CDR3 has 13 amino acids. Trimming left V 3 bases short and J 5 bases short, with 10 bases between. CDR1 and CDR2 (germline): LGHDT, YNNKEL (reference sequence). CDR3 DNA: TGTGCCAGCAGCCAGACCGACTCGACTGAAGCTTTCTTT. This encodes CASSQTDSTEAFF.

This clone was recorded a few times. The chain combines TRBV7-2 with TRBJ1-2; D perhaps matches TRBD1 (5 bases). Germline V gives CDR1 SGHTA, CDR2 FQGNSA. The CDR3 spans 12 residues. V was trimmed by 5 bases and J by 4 bases, leaving 8 bases between them. The CDR3 DNA reads TGTGCCAGCAGCGAACAGGCCTATGGCTACACCTTC. Its translation: CASSEQAYGYTF.

The chain couples TRBV29-1 to TRBJ2-7; 9 bases fit TRBD1. Unmatched junction bases numbered 14, after V lost 8 bases and J lost 0 bases. The CDR3 length is 16 residues. Per germline, CDR1 SQVTM and CDR2 ANQGSEA. Written as DNA, the CDR3 is TGCAGCCAGAATTTACCGGGACAGGGCCCCTCCTACGAGCAGTACTTC. Its translation: CSQNLPGQGPSYEQYF.

The chain joins TRBV24-1 to TRBJ2-2; D remains unclear. V was clipped by 2 bases and J by 3 bases, with 6 bases between them. The germline CDR1 and CDR2 sequences are KGHDR and SFDVKD. The CDR3 spans 14 residues. CDR3 DNA: TGTGCCACCAGTGATTATCAATACACCGGGGAGCTGTTTTTT. This sequence encodes CATSDYQYTGELFF.

The chain joins TRBV7-9 to TRBJ2-5; 15 positions match TRBD2. Germline V gives CDR1 SEHNR, CDR2 FQNEAQ (reference sequence). J was trimmed by 3 bases and V by 4 bases; bases with no gene match: 6. The CDR3 covers 17 residues. The CDR3 here is CASSSGLAGGGKETQYF. The CDR3 region has the DNA TGTGCCAGCAGCTCGGGACTAGCGGGGGGCGGGAAAGAGACCCAGTACTTC.